The rows below give T cell receptor beta chains drawn from one sample of a study of Ad26.COV2.S vaccination and SARS-CoV-2 variants. Only in-frame clones appear in the TCRdb table, and some are missing; sequencing was by immunoSEQ multiplex PCR. This table holds 200,000 to 300,000 clones, roughly 87% found once. The source material was peripheral blood, sampled in a trial of Ad26.COV2.S vaccine versus placebo. These receptor sequences come from a person aged 18-65 years who received the Ad26.COV2.S COVID-19 vaccine or a placebo. CDR3s include the opening cysteine and the closing phenylalanine or tryptophan. The order of the fields is clone size, D gene, V gene, J gene, CDR3 protein, CDR3 DNA. D genes are given only for firm matches. Expanded clones are given a class, and other clones once, few, many or no size at all.

-	-	TRBV27	TRBJ1-4	CASSSGGTNEKLFF	TGTGCCAGCTCCTCGGGGGGTACTAATGAAAAACTGTTTTTT
-	-	TRBV6-5	TRBJ1-1	CASSYLGGQNTEAFF	TGTGCCAGCAGTTACCTGGGGGGGCAGAACACTGAAGCTTTCTTT
-	-	TRBV15	TRBJ1-1	CATSLKVLKNSEAFF	TGTGCCACCAGCTTAAAGGTCCTTAAGAATTCTGAAGCTTTCTTT
-	TRBD2	TRBV7-2	TRBJ2-5	CASSLIAGRETQYF	TGTGCCAGCAGCCTAATAGCGGGAAGAGAGACCCAGTACTTC
-	-	TRBV30	TRBJ1-6	CAWSRDSKPLHF	TGTGCCTGGAGCCGTGACAGTAAGCCCCTCCACTTT
-	-	TRBV5-6	TRBJ1-4	CASSLVGAAAGNEKLFF	TGTGCCAGCAGCTTGGTCGGGGCAGCAGCAGGGAATGAAAAACTGTTTTTT
-	-	TRBV11-2	TRBJ1-4	CASSTSPSNEKLFF	TGTGCCAGCAGCACATCGCCGTCTAATGAAAAACTGTTTTTT
-	-	TRBV15	TRBJ1-5	CATSRDTGNQPQHF	TGTGCCACCAGCAGAGACACAGGGAACCAGCCCCAGCATTTT
once	TRBD1	TRBV5-1	TRBJ2-1	CASSLSTGVSYNEQFF	TGCGCCAGCAGTCTCTCGACAGGGGTCAGCTACAATGAGCAGTTCTTC
-	TRBD1	TRBV9	TRBJ1-2	CASSLEPGTGSYGYTF	TGTGCCAGCAGCCTAGAGCCCGGGACAGGGTCATATGGCTACACCTTC
few	-	TRBV3-1/TRBV3-2	TRBJ1-1	CASSQVQGIAEAFF	TGTGCCAGCAGCCAAGTGCAGGGGATCGCTGAAGCTTTCTTT
-	TRBD2	TRBV19	TRBJ2-3	CAKPGLACSTDTQYF	TGTGCCAAACCGGGACTAGCGTGTAGCACAGATACGCAGTATTTT
few	-	TRBV11-2	TRBJ2-5	CASSPSRAWETQYF	TGTGCCAGCAGCCCCTCTAGGGCGTGGGAGACCCAGTACTTC
-	TRBD1	TRBV9	TRBJ1-2	CASSRGQGTGNYGYTF	TGTGCCAGCAGCCGGGGACAGGGGACAGGGAACTATGGCTACACCTTC
-	-	TRBV30	TRBJ2-1	CAWSVQLITNEQFF	TGTGCCTGGAGTGTACAGCTAATTACAAATGAGCAGTTCTTC
-	-	TRBV3-1/TRBV3-2	TRBJ2-5	CASSHPAFQETQYF	TGTGCCAGCAGCCATCCAGCGTTCCAAGAGACCCAGTACTTC
-	TRBD2	TRBV6-5	TRBJ2-5	CATEWGGEQETQYF	TGTGCCACCGAATGGGGGGGGGAACAAGAGACCCAGTACTTC
few	TRBD1	TRBV14	TRBJ2-5	CASSPWTGETQYF	TGTGCCAGCAGCCCCTGGACAGGAGAGACCCAGTACTTC
-	TRBD2	TRBV7-6	TRBJ2-2	CASSSTPASGGTGELFF	TGTGCCAGCAGCTCCACCCCGGCTAGCGGGGGTACCGGGGAGCTGTTTTTT
-	-	TRBV24-1	TRBJ2-4	CATSDENIQYF	TGTGCCACCAGTGATGAAAACATTCAGTACTTC
once	TRBD1	TRBV3-1/TRBV3-2	TRBJ1-3	CASSQGLTGGSGNTIYF	TGTGCCAGCAGCCAAGGGCTTACAGGGGGTAGTGGAAACACCATATATTTT
-	TRBD1	TRBV5-1	TRBJ1-1	CASSLGDRGFDTEAFF	TGCGCCAGCAGCTTGGGGGACAGGGGTTTCGACACTGAAGCTTTCTTT
-	TRBD2	TRBV24-1	TRBJ2-1	CATSDPSTSESSYNEQFF	TGTGCCACCAGTGACCCCTCTACTAGCGAGAGCTCCTACAATGAGCAGTTCTTC
-	-	TRBV9	TRBJ2-3	CASSEGRGLLDTQYF	TGTGCCAGCAGCGAGGGACGGGGACTTTTGGATACGCAGTATTTT
-	TRBD1	TRBV18	TRBJ1-3	CASSPSVFGDRVSGNTIYF	TGTGCCAGCTCACCATCGGTTTTTGGGGACAGGGTCTCTGGAAACACCATATATTTT
-	TRBD1	TRBV4-3	TRBJ1-2	CASSQQTGYLWGGYTF	TGCGCCAGCAGCCAGCAGACAGGGTACTTATGGGGTGGCTACACCTTC
once	-	TRBV18	TRBJ1-6	CASSPSRTQSFNSPLHF	TGTGCCAGCTCACCTTCTCGGACACAGAGCTTTAATTCACCCCTCCACTTT
-	-	TRBV6-1	TRBJ1-2	CASSEVSGLWGGYTF	TGTGCCAGCAGTGAAGTTTCGGGGTTGTGGGGTGGCTACACCTTC
-	-	TRBV7-2	TRBJ2-2	CASSLREPRGELFF	TGTGCCAGCAGCTTAAGGGAGCCCCGCGGGGAGCTGTTTTTT
-	-	TRBV6-5	TRBJ1-1	CASSYSLRGGKTEAFF	TGTGCCAGCAGTTACTCGTTAAGAGGGGGAAAGACTGAAGCTTTCTTT
few	-	TRBV4-3	TRBJ2-2	CASSQDPGLTGELFF	TGCGCCAGCAGCCAAGACCCGGGACTGACCGGGGAGCTGTTTTTT
-	-	TRBV29-1	TRBJ2-2	CSITQPGTGELFF	TGCAGCATCACCCAGCCCGGTACCGGGGAGCTGTTTTTT
-	TRBD1	TRBV5-1	TRBJ1-2	CASSLYTGANYGYTF	TGCGCCAGCAGCTTGTATACAGGGGCCAACTATGGCTACACCTTC
-	-	TRBV5-4	TRBJ1-4	CASSLRDGNEKLFF	TGTGCCAGCAGCTTGCGGGACGGAAATGAAAAACTGTTTTTT
-	-	TRBV5-1	TRBJ2-3	CASSLNTGGDTQYF	TGCGCCAGCAGTCTTAATACCGGGGGCGATACGCAGTATTTT
-	TRBD1	TRBV6-6	TRBJ1-2	CASSQLLWDSPYNYGYTF	TGTGCCAGCAGTCAATTGTTGTGGGACAGTCCTTATAACTATGGCTACACCTTC
-	-	TRBV3-1/TRBV3-2	TRBJ2-1	CASSQAEEVRAYNEQFF	TGTGCCAGCAGCCAAGCGGAGGAGGTCAGAGCCTACAATGAGCAGTTCTTC
-	-	TRBV25-1	TRBJ1-6	CASGGSYNSPLHF	TGTGCCAGCGGGGGGTCCTATAATTCACCCCTCCACTTT
-	-	TRBV5-1	TRBJ2-1	CASSLVTSNEQFF	TGCGCCAGCAGCTTGGTTACATCCAATGAGCAGTTCTTC
-	TRBD2	TRBV7-7	TRBJ2-2	CASSLTSGGPNTGELFF	TGTGCTAGCAGCCTCACTAGCGGGGGCCCCAACACCGGGGAGCTGTTTTTT
-	-	TRBV3-1/TRBV3-2	TRBJ2-5	CASSPTALLKTQYF	TGTGCCAGCAGCCCGACAGCACTCCTAAAGACCCAGTACTTC
-	-	TRBV14	TRBJ1-3	CASSRTDFWESHTIYF	TGTGCCAGCAGCCGGACGGACTTTTGGGAGAGTCACACCATATATTTT
-	TRBD2	TRBV18	TRBJ2-1	CASSPRTSGSKSYNEQFF	TGTGCCAGCTCACCAAGGACTAGCGGGAGTAAGTCCTACAATGAGCAGTTCTTC
-	-	TRBV10-3	TRBJ2-5	CAIKAEGETQYF	TGTGCCATCAAGGCAGAGGGAGAGACCCAGTACTTC
-	TRBD2	TRBV25-1	TRBJ2-3	CASSEAPYTSGARDTQYF	TGTGCCAGCAGTGAGGCCCCATATACTAGCGGGGCTCGAGATACGCAGTATTTT
-	-	TRBV3-1/TRBV3-2	TRBJ1-1	CASSQFVGLNTEAFF	TGTGCCAGCAGCCAATTCGTGGGCCTGAACACTGAAGCTTTCTTT
-	-	TRBV7-9	TRBJ1-2	CASSLNTGTTYGYTF	TGTGCCAGCAGCTTAAACACCGGGACAACCTATGGCTACACCTTC
-	-	TRBV19	TRBJ1-2	CASSILSRERRGYTF	TGTGCCAGTAGTATTCTTTCGAGGGAAAGGCGCGGCTACACCTTC
-	TRBD2	TRBV4-3	TRBJ2-2	CASSKAGGGTGELFF	TGCGCCAGCAGCAAAGCGGGAGGGGGCACCGGGGAGCTGTTTTTT
once	-	TRBV4-1	TRBJ1-3	CASSQEGSGNTIYF	TGCGCCAGCAGCCAAGAGGGGTCTGGAAACACCATATATTTT
-	-	TRBV12-5	TRBJ2-2	CASGLNGGGVGELFF	TGTGCTAGTGGTTTGAATGGAGGGGGTGTCGGGGAGCTGTTTTTT
-	-	TRBV20-1	TRBJ2-1	CSASGPLNNEQFF	TGCAGTGCTAGTGGACCTTTAAACAATGAGCAGTTCTTC
-	-	TRBV18	TRBJ2-1	CASSPVLANEQFF	TGTGCCAGCTCACCCGTACTAGCAAATGAGCAGTTCTTC
once	-	TRBV6-5	TRBJ1-1	CASSPRTSLNTEAFF	TGTGCCAGCAGTCCCCGGACAAGTCTGAACACTGAAGCTTTCTTT
-	-	TRBV7-9	TRBJ1-1	CASSDTGPNTEAFF	TGTGCCAGCAGCGATACCGGGCCGAACACTGAAGCTTTCTTT
-	TRBD1	TRBV19	TRBJ1-5	CASSGTGGGNQPQHF	TGTGCCAGTAGTGGGACAGGGGGAGGCAATCAGCCCCAGCATTTT
-	-	TRBV5-1	TRBJ1-4	CASRLGGAEEKLFF	TGCGCCAGCAGATTGGGGGGCGCAGAAGAAAAACTGTTTTTT
-	-	TRBV2	TRBJ1-5	CAIQVGDINQPQHF	TGTGCCATACAGGTGGGGGATATCAATCAGCCCCAGCATTTT
-	TRBD2	TRBV7-2	TRBJ2-1	CASSLGSGGASNEQFF	TGTGCCAGCAGCTTAGGGAGCGGGGGGGCGAGCAATGAGCAGTTCTTC
few	-	TRBV6-5	TRBJ1-2	CASSLTPPDSHGYTF	TGTGCCAGCAGCCTAACCCCTCCGGACTCCCATGGCTACACCTTC